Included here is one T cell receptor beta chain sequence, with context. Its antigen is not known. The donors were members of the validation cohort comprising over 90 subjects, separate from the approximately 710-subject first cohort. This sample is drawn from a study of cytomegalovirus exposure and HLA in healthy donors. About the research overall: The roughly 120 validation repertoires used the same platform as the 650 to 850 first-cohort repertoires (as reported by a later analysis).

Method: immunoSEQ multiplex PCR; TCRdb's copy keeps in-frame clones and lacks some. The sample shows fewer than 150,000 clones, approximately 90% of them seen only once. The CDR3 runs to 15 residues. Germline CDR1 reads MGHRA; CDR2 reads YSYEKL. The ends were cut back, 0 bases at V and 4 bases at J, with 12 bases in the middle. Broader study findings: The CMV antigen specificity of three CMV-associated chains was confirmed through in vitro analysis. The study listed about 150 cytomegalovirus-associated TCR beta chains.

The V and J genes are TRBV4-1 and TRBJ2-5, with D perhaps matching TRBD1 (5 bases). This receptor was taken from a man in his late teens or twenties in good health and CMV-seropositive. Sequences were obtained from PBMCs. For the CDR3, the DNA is TGCGCCAGCAGCCAAGACTGGCAGGGCCGAGAGACCCAGTACTTC. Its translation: CASSQDWQGRETQYF.